These 14 T cell receptor beta chains originate from one sample sequenced in a study of T cells after yellow fever vaccination. MiXCR was run by TCRdb on the 5' RACE reads, yielding one entry per CDR3 protein. Found here are about 350,000 distinct CDR3 sequences, 4.1% of them singletons; the top ten hold approximately 25%. Sequences were derived from PBMCs, sampled 5 days after the yellow fever booster vaccination. Receptor source: a man aged 18 to 30 who received the YFV17D yellow fever vaccine.

This clonotype was observed a few times. The chain is built from TRBV5-1 and TRBJ1-1, with TRBD1 matching over 10 bases. With 2 bases clipped from V and 4 bases from J, the junction kept 11 bases outside the gene matches. The CDR3 extends over 17 amino acids. Germline lookup yields CDR1 SGHRS and CDR2 YFSETQ. CDR3 sequence: CASSFSGTGDWSTEAFF. In nucleotides, the CDR3 is TGCGCCAGCAGCTTCTCCGGGACAGGGGATTGGAGCACTGAAGCTTTCTTT. Full variable domain (rest looked up from reference TRBV5-1 and TRBJ1-1): KAGVTQTPRYLIKTRGQQVTLSCSPISGHRSVSWYQQTPGQGLQFLFEYFSETQRNKGNFPGRFSGRQFSNSRSEMNVSTLELGDSALYLCASSFSGTGDWSTEAFFGQGTRLTVV.

The chain links TRBV24-1 to TRBJ1-5; a possible D gene is TRBD1 (6 bases). The germline V gene encodes CDR1 KGHDR and CDR2 SFDVKD. Trimming pared 2 bases from V and 3 bases from J, leaving 7 bases between. This CDR3 comprises 14 residues. The CDR3 DNA sequence: TGTGCCACCAGTGATTGGACAGACAATCAGCCCCAGCATTTT. This sequence encodes CATSDWTDNQPQHF.

This clonotype has more than one count but fewer than ten. CDR3 DNA: TGCGCCAGCAGCCAGGACCCTAGCGGGGGGGCCCACGAGCAGTACTTC. Amino acid sequence: CASSQDPSGGAHEQYF. V usage is TRBV4-1 and J usage is TRBJ2-7; 12 nucleotides agree with TRBD2. The CDR3 contains 16 residues. Germline CDR1 is MGHRA and CDR2 is YSYEKL. V dropped 3 bases and J dropped 5; count of bases not matched to a gene: 8.

This chain joins TRBV6-2 or TRBV6-3 and TRBJ2-2; no clear D gene. The CDR3 contains 14 residues. Trimming pared 0 bases from V and 1 base from J, leaving 3 bases between. CDR1 and CDR2 from the germline V gene are MNHEY and SVGEGT. CDR3 loop: CASSYSMNTGELFF. The DNA for the CDR3 is TGTGCCAGCAGTTACTCGATGAACACCGGGGAGCTGTTTTTT.

The chain couples TRBV5-1 to TRBJ1-6; maybe TRBD1 (5 bases). Trimming cost V 1 base and J 13 bases, with 12 bases left between them. CDR1 and CDR2 from the germline V gene are SGHRS and YFSETQ. The CDR3 totals 13 residues. The CDR3 spells CASSLTGVEPLHF. DNA of the CDR3: TGCGCCAGCAGCTTGACAGGTGTCGAGCCCCTCCACTTT. Using reference TRBV5-1 and TRBJ1-6 for the parts outside the CDR3, the full variable domain is KAGVTQTPRYLIKTRGQQVTLSCSPISGHRSVSWYQQTPGQGLQFLFEYFSETQRNKGNFPGRFSGRQFSNSRSEMNVSTLELGDSALYLCASSLTGVEPLHFGNGTRLTVT.

This chain joins TRBV12-3 or TRBV12-4 and TRBJ2-1; unclear D gene. V was shortened by 7 bases and J by 0 bases, with 13 bases between the two germline ends. This CDR3 comprises 15 residues. The CDR3 DNA reads as TGTGCCAGCACCCCTGGAGTGAGCTCCTACAATGAGCAGTTCTTC. Residues: CASTPGVSSYNEQFF.

This clonotype occurred a few times. The chain couples TRBV4-3 to TRBJ2-1; TRBD2 matches 9 bases. The CDR3 contains 13 residues. Germline V CDR1 and CDR2: LGHNA, YSLEER. The V gene end was trimmed by 8 bases and the J gene end by 7 bases; junction bases not matched to a gene: 6. The CDR3 protein is CASGLAGWNEQFF. CDR3 DNA sequence: TGCGCCAGCGGGCTAGCGGGGTGGAATGAGCAGTTCTTC.

This clonotype was detected many times. This chain uses TRBV6-5 with TRBJ2-1; perhaps D is TRBD1 or TRBD2 (5 bases each). Germline loops: CDR1 MNHEY, CDR2 SVGAGI. The ends were cut back, 5 bases at V and 4 bases at J, with 15 bases in the middle. The CDR3 is 15 residues long. CDR3 DNA: TGTGCCAGCAGTCAACCGGGACGGCAGTACAATGAGCAGTTCTTC. Translated, it gives CASSQPGRQYNEQFF.

There are a few counts of this clonotype. V gene TRBV9 combines with J gene TRBJ2-3; possible D gene TRBD2, 6 bases. The germline V gene has CDR1 SGDLS and CDR2 YYNGEE. The CDR3 length is 14 residues. V lost 9 bases and J 0 bases, leaving 14 bases between the germline ends. CDR3 region: CATAKGLSTDTQYF. For the CDR3, the DNA is TGTGCCACCGCGAAGGGACTTAGCACAGATACGCAGTATTTT.

This clonotype was observed a handful of times. The chain employs TRBV5-1 and TRBJ2-5; TRBD2 matches at 9 bases. CDR1 and CDR2 from the germline V gene are SGHRS and YFSETQ. Trimming at V came to 6 bases and at J to 2 bases, leaving 8 bases not matched to a gene. This CDR3 has 15 residues. The CDR3: CASKRGALGQETQYF. The CDR3 DNA sequence: TGCGCCAGCAAGCGGGGGGCGCTGGGACAAGAGACCCAGTACTTC.

This clonotype was seen more than once but under ten times. The V gene is TRBV7-2, the J gene TRBJ1-5; a weak D match, TRBD1 (6 bases). This CDR3 spans 16 amino acids. The V end was cut by 2 bases, the J end by 6 bases, with 17 bases between. The germline V gene has CDR1 SGHTA and CDR2 FQGNSA. In DNA, the CDR3 is TGTGCCAGCAGCTTATCCGGGGGGCGGTTAGGTCAGCCCCAGCATTTT. Amino acid sequence: CASSLSGGRLGQPQHF.

This clonotype appeared a few times. The chain couples TRBV4-3 to TRBJ1-2; D not resolved. The germline gives CDR1 LGHNA, CDR2 YSLEER. The CDR3 is made up of 15 amino acids. Trimming cost V 4 bases and J 6 bases, with 18 bases left between them. For the CDR3, the DNA is TGCGCCAGCAGCCCGGTCGGAACCCCAAGCCATGGCTACACCTTC. It encodes CASSPVGTPSHGYTF.

This sequence joins TRBV5-1 and TRBJ2-5; no firm D call. Germline V gene data show CDR1 as SGHRS and CDR2 as YFSETQ. The V end was cut by 0 bases, the J end by 4 bases, with 10 bases between. This CDR3 has 14 residues. The CDR3 reads CASSLEGYGETQYF. CDR3 DNA sequence: TGCGCCAGCAGCTTGGAGGGTTATGGAGAGACCCAGTACTTC.

This clonotype was seen more than once but under ten times. J is TRBJ1-3 and V is TRBV12-3 or TRBV12-4, with no clear D. The V end lost 9 bases, the J end lost 0 bases, and 9 bases lay between the germline ends. CDR3 length equals 13 residues. CDR3 region: CASGRGSGNTIYF. The CDR3 region has the DNA TGTGCCAGTGGCCGGGGCTCTGGAAACACCATATATTTT.